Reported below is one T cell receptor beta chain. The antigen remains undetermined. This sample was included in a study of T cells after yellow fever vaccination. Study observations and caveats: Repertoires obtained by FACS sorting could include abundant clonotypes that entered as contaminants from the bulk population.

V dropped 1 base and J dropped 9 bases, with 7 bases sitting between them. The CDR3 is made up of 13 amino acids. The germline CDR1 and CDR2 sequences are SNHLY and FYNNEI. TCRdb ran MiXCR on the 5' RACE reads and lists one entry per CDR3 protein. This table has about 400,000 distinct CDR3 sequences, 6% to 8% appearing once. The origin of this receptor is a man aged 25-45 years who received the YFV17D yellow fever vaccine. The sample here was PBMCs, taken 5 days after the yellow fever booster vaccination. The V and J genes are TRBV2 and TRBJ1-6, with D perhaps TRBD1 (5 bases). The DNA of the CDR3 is TGTGCCAGCAGTGAAGTTGGGGGTTCACCCCTCCACTTT. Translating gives CASSEVGGSPLHF.